This is a list of T cell receptor beta chains from one sample in a study of blood T cells in healthy people across ages. Using its own MiXCR run on the 5' RACE reads, TCRdb lists one record per CDR3 protein. Here the sample spans roughly 500,000 distinct CDR3 sequences, 20% to 30% being singletons. This same sample was also part of a study on T cells of mothers and their children.

Sample: blood. These receptors all come from a boy aged 5-17 years in good health. The CDR3 runs from the conserved cysteine through the conserved F or W. A D gene is named only where the DNA matches it firmly. For some rows the clone size is stated as once, few or many, or as a class when expanded; others skip it.

TRBV7-9,-,TRBJ2-7,-,TGTGCTAGCACTTTCGACTCCTACGAGCAGTACTTC,CASTFDSYEQYF
TRBV11-2,-,TRBJ2-2,-,TGTGCCAGCAGCCCAAGGGGCAGCAACACCGGGGAGCTGTTTTTT,CASSPRGSNTGELFF
TRBV28,few,TRBJ2-7,TRBD1,TGTGCCAGCAGTTCCGAGGGACAGGGGGCGTACGAGCAGTACTTC,CASSSEGQGAYEQYF
TRBV29-1,few,TRBJ2-7,-,TGCTGCGTTGAAGGAGGGAACCCCACCTACGAGCAGTACTTC,CCVEGGNPTYEQYF
TRBV15,-,TRBJ1-6,-,TGTGCCACCAGCAGAGACCCGAGCTCCCATAATTCACCCCTCCATTTT,CATSRDPSSHNSPLHF
TRBV7-8,-,TRBJ2-7,-,TGTGCCAGCAGCTTAGTTACTGGCGACACCTACGAGCAGTACTTC,CASSLVTGDTYEQYF
TRBV27,-,TRBJ2-7,TRBD1,TGTGCCAGCAGTTTATCACAGGGGGGCTACGAGCAGTACTTC,CASSLSQGGYEQYF
TRBV29-1,many,TRBJ2-4,TRBD2,TGCAGCGTTGAAGATCGAGGGACTAAGGGAGACATTCAGTACTTC,CSVEDRGTKGDIQYF
TRBV6-2/TRBV6-3,few,TRBJ2-7,TRBD1,TGTGCCAGCAGGAGAGACAGGGAAAGGCCCTACAGGTCCTACGAGCAGTACTTC,CASRRDRERPYRSYEQYF
TRBV6-1,few,TRBJ1-6,-,TGTGCCAGCAGTGAAGGGGACGGGGCCCCTGGACCCCTCCACTTT,CASSEGDGAPGPLHF
TRBV10-3,few,TRBJ2-5,-,TGTGCCATCAGTGAGTCAGGGATGGGAGAGACCCAGTACTTC,CAISESGMGETQYF
TRBV29-1,many,TRBJ2-2,TRBD1,TGCAGCGTTGAACTGGGACAGGGGAACACCGGGGAGCTGTTTTTT,CSVELGQGNTGELFF
TRBV5-6,-,TRBJ1-2,-,TGTGCCAGCAGCTTGGTATTCTCTGGCTACACCTTC,CASSLVFSGYTF
TRBV6-2/TRBV6-3,few,TRBJ2-1,-,TGTGCCAGCAGTTACTCGGGTGAGGCCTACAATGAGCAGTTCTTC,CASSYSGEAYNEQFF
TRBV7-9,-,TRBJ2-4,-,TGTGCCAGCGTGGGGCGGGAAAACATTCAGTACTTC,CASVGRENIQYF
TRBV6-1,-,TRBJ1-4,-,TGTGCCAGCAGTCTGCTACCCGCGGTTGGAAAACTGTTTTTT,CASSLLPAVGKLFF
TRBV5-1,many,TRBJ2-1,TRBD2,TGCGCCAGCACGTTAACTAGCGGGAGTACGTTCGGTGAGCAGTTCTTC,CASTLTSGSTFGEQFF
TRBV9,-,TRBJ2-5,TRBD2,TGTGCCAGCAGCATGCGGGGGGCATTAGAAGAGACCCAGTACTTC,CASSMRGALEETQYF
TRBV6-2/TRBV6-3,-,TRBJ2-7,-,TGTGCCAGCAGTTCAGCAGAATACGAGCAGTACTTC,CASSSAEYEQYF
TRBV6-1,-,TRBJ1-4,-,TGTGCCAGCAGTGAACGGGGGGATTTTAATGAAAAACTGTTTTTT,CASSERGDFNEKLFF
TRBV7-2,-,TRBJ1-1,TRBD1,TGTGCCAGCAGCTTCCGGGACAGCACTTTATTGAACACTGAAGCTTTCTTT,CASSFRDSTLLNTEAFF
TRBV7-2,-,TRBJ2-1,TRBD2,TGTGCCAGCAGCTTAAGGGGCGGGGGGATAACCAATGAGCAGTTCTTC,CASSLRGGGITNEQFF
TRBV10-3,many,TRBJ2-7,TRBD1,TGTGCCATCAGACCCGGACAGGGTTTGCACTACGAGCAGTACTTC,CAIRPGQGLHYEQYF
TRBV4-1,few,TRBJ2-4,-,TGCGCCAGCAGCCAAGAAGGGGGGACATCAAACGTTCAGTACTTC,CASSQEGGTSNVQYF
TRBV29-1,-,TRBJ2-2,-,TGCAGCGGACGGGACTCCGGGGAGCTGTTTTTT,CSGRDSGELFF
TRBV6-2/TRBV6-3,-,TRBJ2-1,-,TGTGCCAGCAGTTACGACGGATTGGAGGTACCTCGCAATGAGCAGTTCTTC,CASSYDGLEVPRNEQFF
TRBV5-1,-,TRBJ1-3,-,TGCGCCAGCAGCCAGGGGCCCGTCTCTGGAACCGCCATATATTTT,CASSQGPVSGTAIYF
TRBV6-5,few,TRBJ2-3,-,TGTGCCAGCAGTTACCGGAGCGGACTCGGGGGAGATACGCAGTATTTT,CASSYRSGLGGDTQYF
TRBV10-3,-,TRBJ2-2,-,TGTGCCATCAGTGACACAGGGACCCACACCGGGGAGCTGTTTTTT,CAISDTGTHTGELFF
TRBV28,-,TRBJ1-4,-,TGTGCCAGCAGCCTCCCTGGGAGGACTAATGAAAAACTGTTTTTT,CASSLPGRTNEKLFF
TRBV28,-,TRBJ2-7,-,TGTGCCAGCAGTTTAAACAGAATCTACGAGCAGTACTTC,CASSLNRIYEQYF
TRBV10-3,few,TRBJ1-2,TRBD1,TGTGCCATCAGGACGGACAGGGGGCCTAATGGCTACACCTTC,CAIRTDRGPNGYTF
TRBV20-1,-,TRBJ2-5,TRBD2,TGCAGTGCCCCGACTAGCGGGGGATTCCAAGAGACCCAGTACTTC,CSAPTSGGFQETQYF
TRBV20-1,once,TRBJ2-4,-,TGCAGTGCTTTCTTTAATGGGAACATTCAGTACTTC,CSAFFNGNIQYF
TRBV7-2,-,TRBJ1-2,-,TGTGCCAGCAGCTTAGACCTCGCTAACTATGGCTACACCTTC,CASSLDLANYGYTF
TRBV7-8,-,TRBJ2-5,-,TGTGCCAGCAGCCTAGCTTCGGCTGTCCAAGAGACCCAGTACTTC,CASSLASAVQETQYF
TRBV2,few,TRBJ2-5,TRBD2,TGTGCCAGCAGTGACGGGACTAGCGGGATTTTAGAGACCCAGTACTTC,CASSDGTSGILETQYF
TRBV20-1,-,TRBJ2-7,-,TGCAGTGCTAGAGTGGTCGACCCGGACTCCTACGAGCAGTACTTC,CSARVVDPDSYEQYF
TRBV27,-,TRBJ2-1,-,TGTGCCAGCAGGGATGGGGGTAATGAGCAGTTCTTC,CASRDGGNEQFF
TRBV5-1,few,TRBJ1-2,TRBD1,TGCGCCAGCAGCAACCGGGACAGGGGTAACTATGGCTACACCTTC,CASSNRDRGNYGYTF
TRBV13,few,TRBJ1-4,-,TGTGCCAGCAGCTTACAAGACACCGGGAAGGAAAAACTGTTTTTT,CASSLQDTGKEKLFF
TRBV5-1,-,TRBJ2-1,-,TGCGCCAGCAGCTTGGAGCTAATAGGTAAAGGGAATGAGCAGTTCTTC,CASSLELIGKGNEQFF
TRBV12-3/TRBV12-4,-,TRBJ2-1,TRBD2,TGTGCCAGCAGCCCTAGCGGGCGGAATGAGCAGTTCTTC,CASSPSGRNEQFF
TRBV6-2/TRBV6-3,-,TRBJ2-7,TRBD1,TGTGCCAGCAGTTACAAGGGGACAGGCGGGTTTTACGAGCAGTACTTC,CASSYKGTGGFYEQYF
TRBV11-3,few,TRBJ2-1,-,TGTGCCAGCAGCTGGGTAAGGAGCTCCTACAATGAGCAGTTCTTC,CASSWVRSSYNEQFF
TRBV27,few,TRBJ2-3,-,TGTGCCAGCAGTCACGGCGCCACAGATACGCAGTATTTT,CASSHGATDTQYF